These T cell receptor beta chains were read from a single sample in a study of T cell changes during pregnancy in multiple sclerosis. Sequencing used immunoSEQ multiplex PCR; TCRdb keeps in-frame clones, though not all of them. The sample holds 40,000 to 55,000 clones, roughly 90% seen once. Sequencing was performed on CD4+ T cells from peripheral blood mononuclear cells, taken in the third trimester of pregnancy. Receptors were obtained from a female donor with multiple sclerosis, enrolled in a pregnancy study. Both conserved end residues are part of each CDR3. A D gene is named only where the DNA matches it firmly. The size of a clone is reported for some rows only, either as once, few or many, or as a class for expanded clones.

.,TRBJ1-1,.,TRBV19,CASRETQGTEAFF,TGTGCCAGTAGAGAGACACAGGGCACTGAAGCTTTCTTT
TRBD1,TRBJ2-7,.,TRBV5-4,CASRGQGQADYEQYF,TGTGCCAGCAGGGGACAGGGACAGGCCGACTACGAGCAGTACTTC
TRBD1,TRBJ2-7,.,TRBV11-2,CASRLGTGGGQYF,TGTGCCAGCCGGCTTGGGACAGGGGGCGGGCAGTACTTC
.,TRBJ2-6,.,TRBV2,CASSGTAGANVLTF,TGTGCCAGCAGTGGAACAGCTGGGGCCAACGTCCTGACTTTC
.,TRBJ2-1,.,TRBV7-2,CASSLGGTGAWEEQFF,TGTGCCAGCAGCTTAGGAGGGACGGGAGCCTGGGAGGAGCAGTTCTTC
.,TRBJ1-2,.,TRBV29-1,CSVGSWEGGYTF,TGCAGCGTTGGATCATGGGAGGGGGGCTACACCTTC
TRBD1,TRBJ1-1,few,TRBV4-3,CASSHTTGSGTEAFF,TGCGCCAGCAGCCACACGACAGGGTCGGGCACTGAAGCTTTCTTT
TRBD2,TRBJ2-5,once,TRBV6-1,CASSPPAGPQETQYF,TGTGCCAGCAGCCCGCCAGCGGGGCCCCAAGAGACCCAGTACTTC
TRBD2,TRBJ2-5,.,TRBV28,CASRGTSGRAQETQYF,TGTGCCAGCAGGGGGACTAGCGGGAGGGCCCAAGAGACCCAGTACTTC
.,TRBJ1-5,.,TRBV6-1,CASSEQGRDQPQHF,TGTGCCAGCAGTGAACAGGGGAGAGATCAGCCCCAGCATTTT
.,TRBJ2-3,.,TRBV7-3,CASSLSGGPRDTQYF,TGTGCCAGCAGCTTAAGCGGCGGTCCACGGGATACGCAGTATTTT
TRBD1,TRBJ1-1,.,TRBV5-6,CASSLAGLGTGTTEAFF,TGTGCCAGCAGCTTGGCGGGTTTGGGGACAGGGACCACTGAAGCTTTCTTT
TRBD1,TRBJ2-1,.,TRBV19,CATEKTTGSSYNEQFF,TGTGCCACAGAGAAAACGACAGGGAGCTCCTACAATGAGCAGTTCTTC
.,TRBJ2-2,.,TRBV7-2,CASSLAGGLTGELFF,TGTGCCAGCAGCTTAGCGGGCGGACTAACCGGGGAGCTGTTTTTT
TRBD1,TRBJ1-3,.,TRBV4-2,CASSQLTGVNGNTIYF,TGTGCCAGCAGCCAGCTCACAGGGGTTAATGGAAACACCATATATTTT
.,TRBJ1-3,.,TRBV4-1,CASSQLGETIYF,TGCGCCAGCAGCCAGCTAGGAGAGACCATATATTTT
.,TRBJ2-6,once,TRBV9,CASSVGTLGGGTGANVLTF,TGTGCCAGCAGCGTAGGGACCTTAGGGGGGGGGACTGGGGCCAACGTCCTGACTTTC
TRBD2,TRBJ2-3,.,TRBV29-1,CSVSSTTSGSTDTQYF,TGCAGCGTTTCCTCCACGACTAGCGGGAGTACAGATACGCAGTATTTT
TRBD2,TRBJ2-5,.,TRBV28,CASSHTWTSGSGETQYF,TGTGCCAGCAGTCATACTTGGACTAGCGGGAGTGGAGAGACCCAGTACTTC
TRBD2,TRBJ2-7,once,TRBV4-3,CASSQDWDRVDPGGDTYEQYF,TGCGCCAGCAGCCAAGATTGGGATCGGGTCGACCCGGGAGGGGACACCTACGAGCAGTACTTC
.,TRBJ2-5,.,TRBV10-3,CAISVQVQETQYF,TGTGCCATCAGTGTTCAGGTACAAGAGACCCAGTACTTC
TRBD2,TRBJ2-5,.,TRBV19,CASRGLAGVETQYF,TGTGCCAGTAGGGGACTAGCGGGAGTTGAGACCCAGTACTTC
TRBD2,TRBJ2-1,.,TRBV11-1,CASSRRAGGRSYNEQFF,TGTGCCAGCAGCCGCCGGGCGGGAGGCCGATCCTACAATGAGCAGTTCTTC
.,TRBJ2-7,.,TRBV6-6,CASSGGPEQYF,TGTGCCAGCAGCGGAGGTCCCGAGCAGTACTTC
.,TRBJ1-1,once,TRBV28,CASSLAGSRDSEAFF,TGTGCCAGCAGTTTAGCGGGGAGCAGGGATAGTGAAGCTTTCTTT
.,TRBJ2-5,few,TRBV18,CASSPGTQETQYF,TGTGCCAGCTCACCAGGTACACAAGAGACCCAGTACTTC
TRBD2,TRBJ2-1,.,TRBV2,CASIRTSGSGEQFF,TGTGCCAGCATCCGGACTAGCGGGAGTGGGGAGCAGTTCTTC
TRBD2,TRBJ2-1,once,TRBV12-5,CASGLHSGRSNEQFF,TGTGCTAGTGGTTTGCATAGCGGGAGATCCAATGAGCAGTTCTTC
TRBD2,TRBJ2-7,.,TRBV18,CASSTGLAGSYEQYF,TGTGCCAGCTCAACGGGACTAGCGGGTTCCTACGAGCAGTACTTC
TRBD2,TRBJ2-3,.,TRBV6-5,CASSTSSGAIDTQYF,TGTGCCAGCAGTACTAGTAGCGGGGCGATAGATACGCAGTATTTT
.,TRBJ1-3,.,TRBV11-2,CASSSGHSSGNTIYF,TGTGCCAGCAGCTCGGGACACTCCTCTGGAAACACCATATATTTT
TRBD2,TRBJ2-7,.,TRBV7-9,CASSKSGSSYEQYF,TGTGCCAGCAGCAAAAGCGGGAGCTCCTACGAGCAGTACTTC
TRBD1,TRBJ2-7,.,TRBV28,CASSGTGGSYEQYF,TGTGCCAGCAGTGGGACAGGGGGCTCCTACGAGCAGTACTTC
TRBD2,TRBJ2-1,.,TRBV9,CASSPTLAGANEQFF,TGTGCCAGCAGCCCGACACTAGCGGGAGCAAATGAGCAGTTCTTC
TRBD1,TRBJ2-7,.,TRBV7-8,CASSPPGTGNHEQYF,TGTGCCAGCAGCCCACCCGGGACAGGGAACCACGAGCAGTACTTC
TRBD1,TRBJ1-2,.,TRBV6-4,CASSETGRYGYTF,TGTGCCAGCAGTGAGACAGGGCGCTATGGCTACACCTTC
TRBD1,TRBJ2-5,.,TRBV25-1,CASTHNLGGSETQYF,TGTGCCAGCACCCATAATCTAGGGGGCTCGGAGACCCAGTACTTC
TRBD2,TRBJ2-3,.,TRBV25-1,CASSEAAGVIDTQYF,TGTGCCAGCAGTGAAGCAGCGGGAGTGATAGATACGCAGTATTTT
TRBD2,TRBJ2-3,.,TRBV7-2,CASSRTSGNDLFTQYF,TGTGCCAGCAGCAGGACTAGCGGGAACGATCTTTTCACGCAGTATTTT
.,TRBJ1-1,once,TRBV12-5,CASGEGARANTEAFF,TGTGCTAGTGGGGAGGGAGCAAGGGCGAACACTGAAGCTTTCTTT